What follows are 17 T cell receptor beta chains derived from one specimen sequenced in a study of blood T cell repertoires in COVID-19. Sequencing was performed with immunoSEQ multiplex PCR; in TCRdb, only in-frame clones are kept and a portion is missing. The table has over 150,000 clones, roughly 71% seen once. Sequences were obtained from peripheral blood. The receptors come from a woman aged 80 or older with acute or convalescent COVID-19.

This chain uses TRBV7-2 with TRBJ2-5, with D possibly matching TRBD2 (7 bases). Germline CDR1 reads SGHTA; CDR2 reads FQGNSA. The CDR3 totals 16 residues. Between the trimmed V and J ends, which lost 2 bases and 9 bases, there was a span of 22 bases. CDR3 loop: CASSLRGGGATVAQYF. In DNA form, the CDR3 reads TGTGCCAGCAGCTTAAGGGGGGGAGGGGCCACGGTGGCCCAGTACTTC.

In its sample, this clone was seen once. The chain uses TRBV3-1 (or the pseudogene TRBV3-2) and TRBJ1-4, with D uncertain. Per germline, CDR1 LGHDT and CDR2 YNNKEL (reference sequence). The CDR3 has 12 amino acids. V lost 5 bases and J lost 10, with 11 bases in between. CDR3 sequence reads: CASSTKSGKLFF. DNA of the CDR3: TGTGCCAGCAGCACCAAAAGCGGAAAACTGTTTTTT.

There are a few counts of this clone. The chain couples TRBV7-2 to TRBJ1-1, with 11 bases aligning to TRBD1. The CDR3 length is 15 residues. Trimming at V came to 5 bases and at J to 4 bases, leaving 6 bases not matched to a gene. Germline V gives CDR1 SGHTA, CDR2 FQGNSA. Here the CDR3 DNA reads TGTGCCAGCAGCGTCACCGGGACAGGGGGCACTGAAGCTTTCTTT. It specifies CASSVTGTGGTEAFF.

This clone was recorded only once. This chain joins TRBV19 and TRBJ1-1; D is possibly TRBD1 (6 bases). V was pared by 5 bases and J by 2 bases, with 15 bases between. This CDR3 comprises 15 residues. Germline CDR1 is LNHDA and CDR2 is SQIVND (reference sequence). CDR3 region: CASSPIDRTNTEAFF. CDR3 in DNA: TGTGCCAGTAGTCCGATCGACAGGACAAACACTGAAGCTTTCTTT.

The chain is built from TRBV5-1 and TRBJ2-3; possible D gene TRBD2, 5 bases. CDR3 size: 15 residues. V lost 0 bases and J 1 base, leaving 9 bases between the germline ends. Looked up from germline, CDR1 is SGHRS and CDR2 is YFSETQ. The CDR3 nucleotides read TGCGCCAGCAGCTTGGTTCGGGATGGCACAGATACGCAGTATTTT. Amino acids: CASSLVRDGTDTQYF.

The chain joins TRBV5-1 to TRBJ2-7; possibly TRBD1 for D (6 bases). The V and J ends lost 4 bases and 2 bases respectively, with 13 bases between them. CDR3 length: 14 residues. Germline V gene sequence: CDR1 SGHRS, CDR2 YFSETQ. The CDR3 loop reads CASSRDRSPYEQYF. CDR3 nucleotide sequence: TGCGCCAGCAGCCGCGACAGGTCCCCCTACGAGCAGTACTTC.

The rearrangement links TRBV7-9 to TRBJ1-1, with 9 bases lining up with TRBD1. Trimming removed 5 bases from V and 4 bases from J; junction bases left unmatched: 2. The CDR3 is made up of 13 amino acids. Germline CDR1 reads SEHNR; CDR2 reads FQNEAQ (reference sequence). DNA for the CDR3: TGTGCCAGCAGCAAGACAGGGGGCACTGAAGCTTTCTTT. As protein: CASSKTGGTEAFF.

The CDR3, as DNA: TGCAGCGTTGGTCAGGACTCCTACGAGCAGTACTTC. This gives the protein CSVGQDSYEQYF. J is TRBJ2-7 and V is TRBV29-1, with D uncertain. The CDR3 loop spans 12 amino acids. The ends were cut back, 4 bases at V and 0 bases at J, with 7 bases in the middle. CDR1 SQVTM and CDR2 ANQGSEA come from the germline V gene.

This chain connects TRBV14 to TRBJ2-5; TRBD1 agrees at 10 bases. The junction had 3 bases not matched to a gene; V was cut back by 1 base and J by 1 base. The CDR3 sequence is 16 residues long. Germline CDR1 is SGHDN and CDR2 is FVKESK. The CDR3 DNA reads TGTGCCAGCAGCCAAGGGACAGGGGGTCTCCAAGAGACCCAGTACTTC. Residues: CASSQGTGGLQETQYF.

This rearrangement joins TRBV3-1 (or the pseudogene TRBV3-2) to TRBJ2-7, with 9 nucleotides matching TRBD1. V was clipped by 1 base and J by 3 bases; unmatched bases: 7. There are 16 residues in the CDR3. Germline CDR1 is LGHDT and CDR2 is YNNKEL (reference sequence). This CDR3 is CASSQGPDRGGYEQYF. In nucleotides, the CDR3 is TGTGCCAGCAGCCAAGGACCGGACAGGGGTGGCTACGAGCAGTACTTC.

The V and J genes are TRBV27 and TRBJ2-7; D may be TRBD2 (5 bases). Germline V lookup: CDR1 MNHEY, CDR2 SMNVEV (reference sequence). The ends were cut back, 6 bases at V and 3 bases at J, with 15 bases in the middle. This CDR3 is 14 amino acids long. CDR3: CASRRGPGIYEQYF. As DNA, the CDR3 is TGTGCCAGCAGGAGAGGGCCCGGGATCTACGAGCAGTACTTC.

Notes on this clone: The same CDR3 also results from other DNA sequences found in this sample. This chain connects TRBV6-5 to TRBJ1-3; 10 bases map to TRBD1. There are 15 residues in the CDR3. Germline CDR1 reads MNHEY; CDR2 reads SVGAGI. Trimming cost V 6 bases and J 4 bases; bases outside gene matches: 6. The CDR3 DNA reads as TGTGCCAGCAGAACAGACAGGGGGCCAGGAAACACCATATATTTT. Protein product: CASRTDRGPGNTIYF.

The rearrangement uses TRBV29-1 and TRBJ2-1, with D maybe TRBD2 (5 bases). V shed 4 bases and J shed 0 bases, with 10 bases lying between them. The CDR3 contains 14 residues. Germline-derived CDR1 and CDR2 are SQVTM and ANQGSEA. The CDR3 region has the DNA TGCAGCGTTGGGGCGGGTAGCTCCTACAATGAGCAGTTCTTC. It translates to CSVGAGSSYNEQFF.

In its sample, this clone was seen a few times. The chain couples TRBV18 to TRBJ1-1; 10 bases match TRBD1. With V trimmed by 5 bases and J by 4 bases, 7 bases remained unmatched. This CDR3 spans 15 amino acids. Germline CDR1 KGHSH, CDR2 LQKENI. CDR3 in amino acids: CASSDRGQLGTEAFF. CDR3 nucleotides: TGTGCCAGCTCAGACAGGGGGCAATTGGGCACTGAAGCTTTCTTT.

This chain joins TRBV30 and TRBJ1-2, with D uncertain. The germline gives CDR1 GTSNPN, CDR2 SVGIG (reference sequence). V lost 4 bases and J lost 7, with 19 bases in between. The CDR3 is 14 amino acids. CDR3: CAWTRGVVNSGYTF. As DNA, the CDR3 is TGTGCCTGGACCCGCGGGGTAGTCAATAGTGGCTACACCTTC. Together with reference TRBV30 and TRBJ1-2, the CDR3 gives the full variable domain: SQTIHQWPATLVQPVGSPLSLECTVEGTSNPNLYWYRQAAGRGLQLLFYSVGIGQISSEVPQNLSASRPQDRQFILSSKKLLLSDSGFYLCAWTRGVVNSGYTFGSGTRLTVV.

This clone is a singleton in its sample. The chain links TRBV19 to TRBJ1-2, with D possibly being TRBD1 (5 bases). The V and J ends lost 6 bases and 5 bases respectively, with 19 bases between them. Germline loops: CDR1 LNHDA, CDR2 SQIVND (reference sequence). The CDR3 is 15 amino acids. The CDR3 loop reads CASSLTGLGAYGYTF. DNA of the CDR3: TGTGCCAGTAGCCTAACGGGCCTAGGGGCTTATGGCTACACCTTC.

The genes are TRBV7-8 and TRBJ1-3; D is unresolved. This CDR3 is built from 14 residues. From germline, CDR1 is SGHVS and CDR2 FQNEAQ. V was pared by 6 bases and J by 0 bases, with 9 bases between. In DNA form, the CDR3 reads TGTGCCAGCAGAGCGGGGAACTCTGGAAACACCATATATTTT. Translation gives CASRAGNSGNTIYF.